Presented here are 25 T cell receptor beta chains from one specimen sequenced in a study of T cell responses to AZD1222 COVID-19 vaccine. Generated by immunoSEQ multiplex PCR, the TCRdb table keeps only in-frame clones and is missing some. The sample comprises 150,000 or so clones, roughly nine tenths of which are singletons, and less than 1.5% rests with the top ten. The starting material was peripheral blood, obtained 28 days after the second AZD1222 dose. The receptors derive from an adult who received the AZD1222 COVID-19 vaccine.

The chain links TRBV5-1 to TRBJ1-4; weak D call: TRBD1 (6 bases). CDR1 SGHRS and CDR2 YFSETQ come from the germline V gene. The germline V and J ends were trimmed by 0 bases and 5 bases, with 11 bases remaining between them. This CDR3 region has 15 residues. This chain's CDR3 is CASSLGGRGNEKLFF. CDR3 bases: TGCGCCAGCAGCTTGGGGGGCAGGGGAAATGAAAAACTGTTTTTT.

The chain employs TRBV4-2 and TRBJ1-2, with 9 bases aligning to TRBD1. Germline CDR1 and CDR2: LGHNA and YNFKEQ. The CDR3 covers 16 residues. The junction had 4 bases not matched to a gene; V was cut back by 2 bases and J by 0 bases. The CDR3 nucleotides are TGTGCCAGCAGCCAACAAGGGACAGGGCCTAACTATGGCTACACCTTC. Its protein product is CASSQQGTGPNYGYTF.

The J gene is TRBJ1-4, the V gene TRBV19; TRBD1 might be the D (5 bases). Germline CDR1 is LNHDA and CDR2 is SQIVND (reference sequence). The CDR3 is made up of 16 amino acids. V was pared by 0 bases and J by 5 bases, with 13 bases between. The CDR3 DNA reads TGTGCCAGTAGTATAGATTCAGGGAGGCGGAATGAAAAACTGTTTTTT. It yields the protein CASSIDSGRRNEKLFF.

The chain uses TRBV29-1 and TRBJ2-3; 8 bases align to TRBD2. V shed 3 bases and J 5 bases; nucleotides not matched to a gene: 10. CDR1 and CDR2 (germline): SQVTM, ANQGSEA. The CDR3 loop spans 15 amino acids. In nucleotides, the CDR3 is TGCAGCGTTGATCGGGCGGGGGGCCCCGGAGATACGCAGTATTTT. Amino acid sequence: CSVDRAGGPGDTQYF.

The chain employs TRBV9 and TRBJ2-3; 8 bases agree with TRBD1. V was pared by 2 bases and J by 5 bases, with 4 bases of the junction left unmatched. Germline CDR1 is SGDLS and CDR2 is YYNGEE. The CDR3 is 14 residues long. DNA for the CDR3: TGTGCCAGCAGCGTCGACAGGGGATTAGATACGCAGTATTTT. This gives the protein CASSVDRGLDTQYF.

This sequence joins TRBV27 and TRBJ1-5; D gene uncertain. The germline V gene has CDR1 MNHEY and CDR2 SMNVEV (reference sequence). The CDR3 runs to 16 residues. V lost 7 bases and J 0 bases, leaving 16 bases between the germline ends. For the CDR3, the DNA is TGTGCCAGCAAACCGACAAGAACTCATAGCAATCAGCCCCAGCATTTT. Its translation is CASKPTRTHSNQPQHF.

The chain uses TRBV18 and TRBJ1-1; D is perhaps TRBD1 (5 bases). The V end lost 3 bases, the J end lost 1 base, and 12 bases lay between the germline ends. Germline V gene lookup returns CDR1 KGHSH and CDR2 LQKENI. The CDR3 loop spans 15 amino acids. CDR3 DNA sequence: TGTGCCAGCTCACCTGAGGGGCGGAGGAACACTGAAGCTTTCTTT. Its translation: CASSPEGRRNTEAFF.

This chain links TRBV5-4 with TRBJ1-2, with a weak D call TRBD1 (6 bases). Germline CDR1 is SGHNT and CDR2 is YYREEE (reference sequence). The CDR3 is made up of 15 amino acids. Trimming took 4 bases from V and 6 from J, leaving 19 bases between them. In DNA, the CDR3 is TGTGCCAGCAGCGGACGAGAAGGGGGGGCGAATGGCTACACCTTC. It encodes CASSGREGGANGYTF.

This sequence joins TRBV6-1 and TRBJ2-5; 8 positions match TRBD2. Losses at the gene ends were 3 bases for V and 1 base for J; bases not matched to a gene: 1. The germline V gene has CDR1 MNHNS and CDR2 SASEGT. The CDR3 has 14 amino acids. CDR3 amino acids: CASSDGGGQETQYF. The CDR3 coding sequence is TGTGCCAGCAGTGACGGGGGGGGCCAAGAGACCCAGTACTTC.

The V and J genes are TRBV27 and TRBJ2-3; D is ambiguous. CDR3 length: 13 amino acids. CDR1 is MNHEY and CDR2 is SMNVEV in the germline V gene (reference sequence). Trimming removed 3 bases at V and 0 bases at J, with 4 bases between. CDR3 region: CASSLRSTDTQYF. CDR3 sequence (DNA): TGTGCCAGCAGTTTGCGTAGCACAGATACGCAGTATTTT.

This clone has a single count. The chain employs TRBV2 and TRBJ2-3; weak D call: TRBD1 (5 bases). Germline V gene lookup returns CDR1 SNHLY and CDR2 FYNNEI. CDR3 length equals 14 residues. The ends were cut back, 3 bases at V and 6 bases at J, with 13 bases in the middle. CDR3 region: CASSDGREGDTQYF. The CDR3 DNA follows: TGTGCCAGCAGTGATGGCAGGGAAGGGGATACGCAGTATTTT.

The chain carries TRBV2 and TRBJ1-5, with 8 bases matching TRBD1. Germline V CDR1 and CDR2: SNHLY, FYNNEI. This CDR3 comprises 12 residues. Trimming removed 7 bases from V and 4 bases from J; junction bases left unmatched: 0. The CDR3 region is CASNRGNQPQHF. In nucleotides, the CDR3 is TGTGCCAGCAACAGGGGGAATCAGCCCCAGCATTTT.

The chain uses TRBV6-1 and TRBJ1-6; D not resolved. This CDR3 contains 13 residues. Germline V lookup: CDR1 MNHNS, CDR2 SASEGT. V lost 1 base to trimming and J lost 9 bases, with 7 bases between them. CDR3 loop: CASSEGPTSPLHF. CDR3 DNA sequence: TGTGCCAGCAGTGAAGGTCCCACTTCACCCCTCCACTTT.

This clone was detected a few times. This chain connects TRBV28 to TRBJ2-1; no clear D. From germline, CDR1 is MDHEN and CDR2 SYDVKM. The CDR3 extends over 19 amino acids. V lost 4 bases to trimming and J lost 0 bases, with 22 bases between them. The CDR3 sequence is CASSSVDVPPESSYNEQFF. The CDR3 DNA reads TGTGCCAGCAGTTCCGTCGATGTCCCACCAGAGAGCTCCTACAATGAGCAGTTCTTC.

The rearrangement joins TRBV9 to TRBJ2-1, with D uncertain. CDR3 size: 10 residues. The germline gives CDR1 SGDLS, CDR2 YYNGEE. Trimming cost V 6 bases and J 7 bases, with 5 bases left between them. In DNA, the CDR3 is TGTGCCAGCAATGCGAATGAGCAGTTCTTC. It codes for CASNANEQFF.

The rearrangement links TRBV7-3 to TRBJ2-1, with D unresolved. This CDR3 contains 13 residues. V lost 5 bases, J lost 6 bases, and 11 bases lay in between. Per germline, CDR1 SGHTA and CDR2 FQGTGA. The CDR3: CASSLGTFNEQFF. CDR3 bases: TGTGCCAGCAGCCTCGGAACGTTCAATGAGCAGTTCTTC.

This clone was seen once. The chain couples TRBV19 to TRBJ1-1; D gene unclear. The germline gives CDR1 LNHDA, CDR2 SQIVND (reference sequence). The CDR3 extends over 13 amino acids. With 2 bases removed from V and 5 bases from J, the gap between germline ends came to 9 bases. CDR3 sequence reads: CASSIISETEAFF. In DNA form, the CDR3 reads TGTGCCAGTAGTATAATATCGGAGACTGAAGCTTTCTTT.

This clone was counted once. V is TRBV29-1 and J is TRBJ1-6; no firm D call. The CDR3 sequence is 13 residues long. Germline-derived CDR1 and CDR2 are SQVTM and ANQGSEA. Trimming removed 4 bases at V and 5 bases at J, with 9 bases between. CDR3 sequence: CSVANTDNSPLHF. The CDR3 DNA reads as TGCAGCGTTGCAAACACCGATAATTCACCCCTCCACTTT.

The chain carries TRBV9 and TRBJ2-2, with 16 bases aligning to TRBD2. The CDR3 contains 19 residues. J lost 5 bases, V lost 4 bases, and 11 bases had no gene match. Germline lookup yields CDR1 SGDLS and CDR2 YYNGEE. CDR3 nucleotides: TGTGCCAGCAGCTTGGGACTAGCGGGGGGGCGCAGGGCGACCGGGGAGCTGTTTTTT. Residues: CASSLGLAGGRRATGELFF.

V is TRBV5-5 and J is TRBJ1-1, with D possibly being TRBD1 (5 bases). V dropped 4 bases and J dropped 11 bases, with 18 bases sitting between them. From germline, CDR1 is SGHKS and CDR2 YYEKEE (reference sequence). The CDR3 length is 13 residues. The CDR3 is CASSLVRGSHAFF. CDR3 nucleotides: TGTGCCAGCAGCCTGGTTCGGGGGTCCCACGCTTTCTTT.

In the case of this clone: The sample carries other DNA sequences with the same CDR3. The chain uses TRBV3-1 (or the pseudogene TRBV3-2) and TRBJ2-7; D is ambiguous. This CDR3 has 12 residues. Trimming stripped 0 bases from V and 3 bases from J, with 3 bases between. The germline V gene has CDR1 LGHDT and CDR2 YNNKEL (reference sequence). CDR3 amino acids: CASSQDSYEQYF. DNA for the CDR3: TGTGCCAGCAGCCAAGACAGCTACGAGCAGTACTTC.

The J gene is TRBJ2-5, the V gene TRBV28, with 8 positions matching TRBD1. Germline CDR1 and CDR2: MDHEN and SYDVKM. Unmatched junction bases numbered 8, after V lost 6 bases and J lost 5 bases. This CDR3 comprises 14 residues. The CDR3 reads CASRTQGVVETQYF. CDR3 DNA sequence: TGTGCCAGCAGGACACAGGGGGTCGTGGAGACCCAGTACTTC.

The V call is TRBV24-1, the J call TRBJ1-1; 7 positions match TRBD1. This CDR3 spans 15 amino acids. Germline assignment: CDR1 KGHDR and CDR2 SFDVKD. J lost 3 bases, V lost 2 bases, and 5 bases had no gene match. This CDR3 reads CATSDSRQGDTEAFF. CDR3 bases: TGTGCCACCAGTGATTCCCGCCAGGGGGACACTGAAGCTTTCTTT.

The V call is TRBV18, the J call TRBJ1-2; D remains ambiguous. V lost 6 bases and J 2 bases, leaving 16 bases between the germline ends. CDR1 KGHSH and CDR2 LQKENI come from the germline V gene. This CDR3 has 15 amino acids. The CDR3 coding sequence is TGTGCCAGCTCGCCCGGAAAAGGGATAAACTATGGCTACACCTTC. Translating it yields CASSPGKGINYGYTF.

This clone has just one count. The rearrangement links TRBV27 to TRBJ2-3; D unresolved. V was pared by 6 bases and J by 1 base, with 14 bases between. CDR1 MNHEY and CDR2 SMNVEV come from the germline V gene (reference sequence). CDR3 length: 15 residues. In DNA form, the CDR3 reads TGTGCCAGCAGAACTCAGAGATGGCGCACAGATACGCAGTATTTT. It is translated as CASRTQRWRTDTQYF.